This TCR beta chain was retrieved from a study of radiation and T cells in renal cell carcinoma. Regarding time point: blood 2 weeks post-SBRT. Indicated treatment: 15 Gy SBRT to primary tumor, nephrectomy 4 weeks later. Sequencing used immunoSEQ multiplex PCR; TCRdb keeps in-frame clones, though not all of them. This table holds 150,000 to 180,000 clones, about 87% found once. Germline lookup yields CDR1 SGHRS and CDR2 YFSETQ. V trimming: 1 base; J trimming: 2 bases; junction bases outside the gene matches: 3. The CDR3 loop spans 15 amino acids. This specimen was blood, taken from a patient whose treatment included radiotherapy and nephrectomy. The chain employs TRBV5-1 and TRBJ2-3; 8 nucleotides agree with TRBD2. The receptor was derived from a woman between 45 and 65 years old with renal cell carcinoma. The CDR3 DNA reads TGCGCCAGCAGCTTGCAACTAGCGGCCACAGATACGCAGTATTTT. Translation gives CASSLQLAATDTQYF.